This TCR beta chain was captured by sequencing in a study of a mutant IDH1 vaccine in newly diagnosed glioma. Overall study: Patients underwent eight vaccinations, which took place in weeks 1, 3, 5, 7, 11, 15, 19 and 23. The start of vaccination came 4-6 weeks after radiotherapy alone, or with temozolomide cycles. Patients were pretreated with radiotherapy, temozolomide, or both, mostly both.

This table comes from immunoSEQ multiplex PCR, and its TCRdb copy is limited to in-frame clones, with some not included. The data contain 20,000 to 30,000 clones, less than 80% of them singletons. Of note for this clone: The target antigen is unknown.

Trimming shortened V by 4 bases and J by 4 bases, and 15 bases separated the two germline ends. The length of the CDR3 is 15 residues. CDR1 is SGDLS and CDR2 is YYNGEE in the germline V gene. Noted time point: week 11, during vaccination. Every vaccine dose comprised 300 ug of mutant IDH1 20-mer peptide plus topical imiquimod. Diagnosis in the donors showed new WHO grade 3 or 4 astrocytomas that were IDH1-mutant and ATRX-lost. V gene TRBV9 combines with J gene TRBJ2-1, with D maybe TRBD2 (6 bases). Here the sequenced sample was PBMCs, taken from a glioma patient whose treatment included an IDH1 peptide vaccine. This sequence was found in a middle-aged man with glioma. The CDR3 nucleotides are TGTGCCAGCAGCACCCGGGACTTGACTTACAATGAGCAGTTCTTC. Its translation is CASSTRDLTYNEQFF.